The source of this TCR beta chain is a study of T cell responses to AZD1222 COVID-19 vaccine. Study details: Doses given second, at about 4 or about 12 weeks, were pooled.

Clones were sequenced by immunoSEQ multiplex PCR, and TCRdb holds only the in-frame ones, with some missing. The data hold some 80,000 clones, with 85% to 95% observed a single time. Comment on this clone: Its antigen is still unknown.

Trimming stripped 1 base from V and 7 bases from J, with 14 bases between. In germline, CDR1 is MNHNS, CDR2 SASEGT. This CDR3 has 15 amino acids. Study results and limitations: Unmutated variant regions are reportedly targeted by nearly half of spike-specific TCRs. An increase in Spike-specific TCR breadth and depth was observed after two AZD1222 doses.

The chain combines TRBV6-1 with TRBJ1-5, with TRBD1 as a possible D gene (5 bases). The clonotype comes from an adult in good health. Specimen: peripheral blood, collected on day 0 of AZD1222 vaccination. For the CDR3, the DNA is TGTGCCAGCAGTGAAGGGGCAGGGAGGTGGCAGCCCCAGCATTTT. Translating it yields CASSEGAGRWQPQHF.